Below are 23 T cell receptor beta chains sequenced from a single sample in a study of graft-versus-host responses after intestinal transplantation. The table came from immunoSEQ multiplex PCR; TCRdb's copy has only in-frame clones and leaves some out. The sample includes some 23,000 clones, less than 95% seen only once; the top ten take more than 0.4%. The material was PBMCs, obtained 156 days after intestinal transplant. These receptors were obtained from a human patient who received an intestinal transplant, so some T cells may come from the graft donor.

In its sample, this clone was seen once. The rearrangement uses TRBV9 and TRBJ2-1; no reliable D call. The germline CDR1 and CDR2 sequences are SGDLS and YYNGEE. This CDR3 has 15 residues. V lost 0 bases to trimming and J lost 1 base, with 8 bases between them. The CDR3 nucleotides read TGTGCCAGCAGCGTAGGTATCAATTCCTACAATGAGCAGTTCTTC. It yields the protein CASSVGINSYNEQFF.

The rearrangement joins TRBV7-2 to TRBJ2-7; TRBD2 agrees at 7 bases. Germline V gene lookup returns CDR1 SGHTA and CDR2 FQGNSA. The CDR3 is 14 residues long. After removal of 3 bases from V and 2 bases from J, the junction contained 4 bases not matched to a gene. Written as DNA, the CDR3 is TGTGCCAGCAGCTTGGGACTACGTACCTACGAGCAGTACTTC. Amino acids: CASSLGLRTYEQYF.

The chain carries TRBV4-2 and TRBJ2-1, with TRBD2 as a possible D gene (6 bases). The V end was cut by 0 bases, the J end by 2 bases, with 14 bases between. The length of the CDR3 is 17 residues. From germline, CDR1 is LGHNA and CDR2 YNFKEQ. The CDR3 loop reads CASSQEGWGGAYNEQFF. CDR3 nucleotide sequence: TGTGCCAGCAGCCAAGAAGGGTGGGGAGGCGCCTACAATGAGCAGTTCTTC.

CDR3 amino acids: CAIQGQGLAGASSYEQYF. CDR3 DNA sequence: TGTGCCATCCAAGGACAGGGACTAGCGGGGGCTAGCTCCTACGAGCAGTACTTC. The rearrangement links TRBV10-3 to TRBJ2-7, with 14 bases that match TRBD2. The CDR3 is 18 residues long. Unmatched junction bases numbered 12, after V lost 8 bases and J lost 0 bases. Germline assignment: CDR1 ENHRY and CDR2 SYGVKD.

The CDR3 DNA sequence: TGTGCCAGCAGCAGTACCGGGACAGCTAAGGGCTACACCTTC. It encodes CASSSTGTAKGYTF. The chain has TRBV6-4 and TRBJ1-2; 7 bases line up with TRBD1. V lost 6 bases, J lost 8 bases, and 12 bases stayed unmatched. The germline gives CDR1 MRHNA, CDR2 SNTAGT. CDR3 length: 14 residues.

This clone was counted between two and nine times. The chain couples TRBV6-5 to TRBJ1-1; the match to TRBD1 covers 8 bases. This CDR3 region has 16 residues. V was clipped by 0 bases and J by 3 bases; unmatched bases: 6. The V gene's germline CDR1 is MNHEY and CDR2 SVGAGI. For the CDR3, the DNA is TGTGCCAGCAGTTACTCGTTCGACAGGGGAGACACTGAAGCTTTCTTT. It encodes CASSYSFDRGDTEAFF.

The chain uses TRBV9 and TRBJ2-7; no reliable D call. This CDR3 spans 13 amino acids. Germline CDR1 reads SGDLS; CDR2 reads YYNGEE. V was pared by 0 bases and J by 6 bases, with 10 bases between. The CDR3 DNA follows: TGTGCCAGCAGCGTAGCCTCCTTGGCCGAGCAGTACTTC. Its protein is CASSVASLAEQYF.

The chain joins TRBV11-3 to TRBJ2-1; D might be TRBD2 (5 bases). Trimming removed 2 bases from V and 10 bases from J, with 9 bases in between. Per the germline V gene, CDR1 is SGHNT and CDR2 is YENEEA. The CDR3 has 12 residues. DNA for the CDR3: TGTGCCAGCAGCTTATTCGAGCGGGAGCAGTTCTTC. Residues: CASSLFEREQFF.

The chain combines TRBV19 with TRBJ1-2; 11 bases align to TRBD1. With 3 bases clipped from V and 0 bases from J, the junction kept 0 bases outside the gene matches. Germline assignment: CDR1 LNHDA and CDR2 SQIVND (reference sequence). The CDR3 consists of 15 residues. CDR3 protein: CASSMGQGANYGYTF. The CDR3, as DNA: TGTGCCAGTAGTATGGGACAGGGGGCTAACTATGGCTACACCTTC.

The rearrangement links TRBV27 to TRBJ2-1; maybe TRBD2 (6 bases). The CDR3 length is 14 residues. CDR1 and CDR2 (germline): MNHEY, SMNVEV (reference sequence). V gave up 2 bases and J gave up 1 base, with 6 bases separating them. The CDR3 sequence is CASSLGRSYNEQFF. The CDR3 nucleotides are TGTGCCAGCAGTTTAGGGAGGTCCTACAATGAGCAGTTCTTC.

The chain links TRBV6-1 to TRBJ2-7; D is unresolved. This CDR3 has 13 residues. Germline CDR1 is MNHNS and CDR2 is SASEGT. The V and J ends lost 3 bases and 3 bases respectively, with 9 bases between them. The CDR3 coding sequence is TGTGCCAGCAGTGAGGTAGTACTCTACGAGCAGTACTTC. It is translated as CASSEVVLYEQYF.

This chain links TRBV5-6 with TRBJ2-2; no clear D gene. This CDR3 has 12 amino acids. Germline V gene sequence: CDR1 SGHDT, CDR2 YYEEEE. Trimming shortened V by 2 bases and J by 7 bases, and 6 bases separated the two germline ends. The CDR3 sequence is CASSFIYGELFF. CDR3 DNA sequence: TGTGCCAGCAGCTTCATTTACGGGGAGCTGTTTTTT. The complete variable domain, with remaining parts taken from reference TRBV5-6 and TRBJ2-2, reads DAGVTQSPTHLIKTRGQQVTLRCSPKSGHDTVSWYQQALGQGPQFIFQYYEEEERQRGNFPDRFSGHQFPNYSSELNVNALLLGDSALYLCASSFIYGELFFGEGSRLTVL.

This chain links TRBV5-1 with TRBJ1-1; TRBD1 agrees at 7 bases. V shed 0 bases and J 4 bases; nucleotides not matched to a gene: 6. The germline V gene has CDR1 SGHRS and CDR2 YFSETQ. This CDR3 is 15 amino acids long. In nucleotides, the CDR3 is TGCGCCAGCAGCTTGGGACAGGGTTTTTTCACTGAAGCTTTCTTT. The encoded protein is CASSLGQGFFTEAFF.

This chain joins TRBV6-5 and TRBJ1-6; 7 nucleotides align to TRBD1. Losses at the gene ends were 5 bases for V and 9 bases for J; bases not matched to a gene: 7. This CDR3 region has 14 residues. Germline values: CDR1 MNHEY, CDR2 SVGAGI. Here the CDR3 reads CASSRQGRGSPLHF. CDR3 bases: TGTGCCAGCAGTAGACAGGGTAGAGGTTCACCCCTCCACTTT.

The V and J genes are TRBV7-9 and TRBJ2-1, with a tentative D call TRBD2 (5 bases). The CDR3 extends over 12 amino acids. The germline V gene has CDR1 SEHNR and CDR2 FQNEAQ (reference sequence). V shed 8 bases and J shed 1 base, with 6 bases lying between them. The CDR3 DNA follows: TGTGCCAGCGAGGGATCCTACAATGAGCAGTTCTTC. Its translation is CASEGSYNEQFF. Complete variable domain (other parts from reference TRBV7-9 and TRBJ2-1): DTGVSQNPRHKITKRGQNVTFRCDPISEHNRLYWYRQTLGQGPEFLTYFQNEAQLEKSRLLSDRFSAERPKGSFSTLEIQRTEQGDSAMYLCASEGSYNEQFFGPGTRLTVL.

The genes are TRBV19 and TRBJ1-6; D is possibly TRBD1 (6 bases). Germline CDR1 and CDR2: LNHDA and SQIVND (reference sequence). V lost 1 base, J lost 9 bases, and 13 bases lay in between. This CDR3 region has 15 residues. DNA for the CDR3: TGTGCCAGTAGTATAGGTCAGGGGACGGTTTCACCCCTCCACTTT. Its translation: CASSIGQGTVSPLHF.

The chain carries TRBV12-5 and TRBJ2-6; D could derive from TRBD1 or TRBD2 (6 bases each). V lost 0 bases to trimming and J lost 3 bases, with 9 bases between them. This CDR3 is built from 16 residues. Germline CDR1 is LGHNT and CDR2 is FRNRAP. The CDR3 protein is CASGLVRGLGANVLTF. CDR3 coding DNA: TGTGCTAGTGGTTTGGTCCGGGGGCTTGGGGCCAACGTCCTGACTTTC.

The sample holds a few counts of this clone. The chain recombines TRBV7-3 with TRBJ2-1; 12 bases line up with TRBD1. The CDR3 extends over 18 amino acids. Unmatched junction bases numbered 8, after V lost 1 base and J lost 4 bases. CDR1 SGHTA and CDR2 FQGTGA come from the germline V gene. Here the CDR3 DNA reads TGTGCCAGCAGCTTAATGCCCTTGGGACAGGGGGCTTACAATGAGCAGTTCTTC. It translates to CASSLMPLGQGAYNEQFF. The full variable domain, with the rest looked up from reference TRBV7-3 and TRBJ2-1, is GAGVSQTPSNKVTEKGKYVELRCDPISGHTALYWYRQSLGQGPEFLIYFQGTGAADDSGLPNDRFFAVRPEGSVSTLKIQRTERGDSAVYLCASSLMPLGQGAYNEQFFGPGTRLTVL.

CDR3 amino acids: CASSQGRQISYEQYF. The DNA for the CDR3 is TGCGCCAGCAGCCAAGGACGGCAAATCTCCTACGAGCAGTACTTC. The chain has TRBV4-3 and TRBJ2-7; D not certain. CDR3 size: 15 residues. Trimming shortened V by 1 base and J by 0 bases, and 10 bases separated the two germline ends. Germline V gene data show CDR1 as LGHNA and CDR2 as YSLEER.

V and J are TRBV11-3 and TRBJ2-5, with no clear D. The DNA end lines up better with TRBJ2-7; the J call may be wrong. This CDR3 spans 12 amino acids. CDR1 and CDR2 from the germline V gene are SGHNT and YENEEA. CDR3 amino acids: CASSLGLGEQYF. The CDR3, as DNA: TGTGCCAGCAGCTTAGGGCTGGGCGAGCAGTACTTC.

This rearrangement joins TRBV5-4 to TRBJ2-5; a weak D match, TRBD1 (5 bases). Germline loops: CDR1 SGHNT, CDR2 YYREEE (reference sequence). Trimming pared 2 bases from V and 7 bases from J, leaving 21 bases between. There are 16 residues in the CDR3. CDR3 in DNA: TGTGCCAGCAGCTTCCTCGTACAAGGGGCAGGTGTGACCCAGTACTTC. Its protein product is CASSFLVQGAGVTQYF.

The chain carries TRBV27 and TRBJ2-3; D perhaps matches TRBD2 (6 bases). With 11 bases removed from V and 3 bases from J, the gap between germline ends came to 12 bases. The length of the CDR3 is 12 residues. Germline assignment: CDR1 MNHEY and CDR2 SMNVEV (reference sequence). The CDR3 DNA sequence: TGTGCCTCGGGAGTAAGGACAGATACGCAGTATTTT. This encodes CASGVRTDTQYF.

The chain is built from TRBV27 and TRBJ2-1; 13 bases align to TRBD2. In germline, CDR1 is MNHEY, CDR2 SMNVEV (reference sequence). The length of the CDR3 is 15 residues. With V trimmed by 6 bases and J by 6 bases, 5 bases remained unmatched. The CDR3 nucleotides read TGTGCCAGCAGCCGAGGGACTAGCGGGACCAATGAGCAGTTCTTC. Protein product: CASSRGTSGTNEQFF.